This is a list of T cell receptor beta chains from one sample in a study of CD8+ T cells in alopecia areata. Profiling relied on immunoSEQ multiplex PCR, and the TCRdb table lists in-frame clones only, not all of them. The sample holds roughly 220,000 clones, 66% seen once. Sample: CD4+ T cells sorted from blood, taken between weeks 43 and 45, from a patient treated with tofacitinib. The receptors here all came from a human donor with alopecia areata. The CDR3 runs from the conserved cysteine through the conserved F or W. A D gene is named only where the DNA matches it firmly. A row's size may be missing; if present it is once, few, many or a size class.

TGCGCCAGCAGCCTCCAGGACGGGTCTTACGAGCAGTACTTC	CASSLQDGSYEQYF	TRBJ2-7	TRBV5-1	14	NA	NA
TGCAGCGTTGCTTTCATGAACACTGAAGCTTTCTTT	CSVAFMNTEAFF	TRBJ1-1	TRBV29-1	12	NA	NA
TGTGCCTGGAGCGGAAATGACAGGGGATATGGCTACACCTTC	CAWSGNDRGYGYTF	TRBJ1-2	TRBV30	14	NA	TRBD1
TGTGCTAGTGGTTTGGTGACACCGAACACTGAAGCTTTCTTT	CASGLVTPNTEAFF	TRBJ1-1	TRBV12-5	14	NA	NA
TGTGCCAGCAGCTTATCGGGATCGGACTTATTATATGGCTACACCTTC	CASSLSGSDLLYGYTF	TRBJ1-2	TRBV7-9	16	few	NA
TGTGCCTGGAGTCAGAGCCGTGGAAACGGCTACACCTTC	CAWSQSRGNGYTF	TRBJ1-2	TRBV30	13	NA	NA
TGCGCCAGCAGCTCCGGGACAGAGCAAGAGACCCAGTACTTC	CASSSGTEQETQYF	TRBJ2-5	TRBV5-1	14	NA	TRBD1
TGTGCCAGCAGCCCCCTCCAGGTCTCCGGGGAGCTGTTTTTT	CASSPLQVSGELFF	TRBJ2-2	TRBV6-5	14	NA	NA
TGTGCCTTGTCGGAGTCTGGGGCCAACGTCCTGACTTTC	CALSESGANVLTF	TRBJ2-6	TRBV28	13	NA	NA
TGCAGCGCCCCTCTCCCAGGGGAATTGGAGACCCAGTACTTC	CSAPLPGELETQYF	TRBJ2-5	TRBV29-1	14	NA	NA
TGTGCCAGCAGCGTAAGGTTCCTCTGGGATGAGCAGTTCTTC	CASSVRFLWDEQFF	TRBJ2-1	TRBV9	14	NA	NA
TGTGCCAGCAGCACCCAGAGCGGGGAGGCCGGGGAGCTGTTTTTT	CASSTQSGEAGELFF	TRBJ2-2	TRBV7-3	15	NA	TRBD2
TGTGCCAGCAGCTACCTTGGACTGGCTGATGAGCAGTTCTTC	CASSYLGLADEQFF	TRBJ2-1	TRBV27	14	NA	NA
TGTGCCAGCTCACAAACGGGACAGAGTACAGATACGCAGTATTTT	CASSQTGQSTDTQYF	TRBJ2-3	TRBV18	15	NA	TRBD1
TGTGCCAGCAGCTTAGATCGGTCGAAGGGAGACGAGCAGTACTTC	CASSLDRSKGDEQYF	TRBJ2-7	TRBV11-3	15	NA	NA
TGTGCCTCCCCGGACAGGGGAGGCGGCTACACCTTC	CASPDRGGGYTF	TRBJ1-2	TRBV30	12	few	TRBD1
TGTGCCAGCAGCTCCCCGGGTGGGCAAGCTAAGGAGCAGTTCTTC	CASSSPGGQAKEQFF	TRBJ2-1	TRBV7-9	15	few	NA
TGTGCCAGCAGCCACAATACAAGGGCGAACACCGGGGAGCTGTTTTTT	CASSHNTRANTGELFF	TRBJ2-2	TRBV11-1	16	NA	NA
TGTGCCAGCAGCTTCTTGGGTCACACAGATACGCAGTATTTT	CASSFLGHTDTQYF	TRBJ2-3	TRBV11-2	14	NA	NA
TGTGCCTGGAGTGTCAATCACGGACAGCTCAATCAGCCCCAGCATTTT	CAWSVNHGQLNQPQHF	TRBJ1-5	TRBV30	16	NA	NA
TGCGCCAGCAGCCCCGAGTTCGGGACAGCCCAATCCATGAACACTGAAGCTTTCTTT	CASSPEFGTAQSMNTEAFF	TRBJ1-1	TRBV4-1	19	NA	TRBD1
TGCGCCAGCAGCGGGGCCGGGACAGGGGGCATTCAGTACTTC	CASSGAGTGGIQYF	TRBJ2-4	TRBV5-1	14	NA	TRBD1
TGTGCCAGCAGTGAGACAGGCATGAACACTGAAGCTTTCTTT	CASSETGMNTEAFF	TRBJ1-1	TRBV25-1	14	NA	NA
TGTGCCACCAGCAGAGATCTTAGCGGGGGGTCTAAGTACAATGAGCAGTTCTTC	CATSRDLSGGSKYNEQFF	TRBJ2-1	TRBV15	18	NA	TRBD2
TGTGCCAGCAGCTTAGTTGTGGGAAACAATGAGCAGTTCTTC	CASSLVVGNNEQFF	TRBJ2-1	TRBV11-2	14	NA	NA
TGTGCCAGCAGCGTAGGAGGGGGCGAAATATCCTACAATGAGCAGTTCTTC	CASSVGGGEISYNEQFF	TRBJ2-1	TRBV9	17	NA	TRBD1
TGTGCCAGCAGTCCCCCCGGGGGGGGAGGATATGGCTACACCTTC	CASSPPGGGGYGYTF	TRBJ1-2	TRBV27	15	few	NA
TGTGCCAGCAGCGTAGAGGCCGCAACTAATGAAAAACTGTTTTTT	CASSVEAATNEKLFF	TRBJ1-4	TRBV9	15	NA	NA
TGTGCCAGTAGTAATAGGGGGTTAAAAGAGACCCAGTACTTC	CASSNRGLKETQYF	TRBJ2-5	TRBV19	14	NA	NA
TGCGCCAGCACGGACACCAGCTCTGGAAACACCATATATTTT	CASTDTSSGNTIYF	TRBJ1-3	TRBV5-1	14	NA	NA
TGCAGCGTTCTACTTGGTCCGGGACAGGGGCCTTATCAGCCCCAGCATTTT	CSVLLGPGQGPYQPQHF	TRBJ1-5	TRBV29-1	17	NA	TRBD1
TGCGCCAGCAGCCAAGTAGGGCCCAGCGAGCAGTACTTC	CASSQVGPSEQYF	TRBJ2-7	TRBV4-3	13	NA	NA
TGTGCCAGCAGCTACTCAGGGGGCCTGACCGATACGCAGTATTTT	CASSYSGGLTDTQYF	TRBJ2-3	TRBV7-2	15	few	TRBD1
TGTGCCAGCAACTCAGGGACAGGGGCAGCTGGCTACACCTTC	CASNSGTGAAGYTF	TRBJ1-2	TRBV21-1	14	once	NA